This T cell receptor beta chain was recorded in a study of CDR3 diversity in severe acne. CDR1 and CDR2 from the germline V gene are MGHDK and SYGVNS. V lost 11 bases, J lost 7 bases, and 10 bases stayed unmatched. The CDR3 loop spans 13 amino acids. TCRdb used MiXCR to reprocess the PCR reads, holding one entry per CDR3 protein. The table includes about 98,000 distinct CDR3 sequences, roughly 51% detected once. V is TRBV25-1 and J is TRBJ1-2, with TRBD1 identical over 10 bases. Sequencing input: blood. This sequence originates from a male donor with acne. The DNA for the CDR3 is TGTGCCTGGAGTGGGACAGGGGCCGGTGGCTACACCTTC. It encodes CAWSGTGAGGYTF.